The 13 T cell receptor beta chains in this list originate from one sample, sequenced in a study of beta chain features in type 1 diabetes. Study-level points and caveats: Among patients with Type 1 diabetes, TCRB CDR3s were moderately but significantly shorter in every one of the four CD4+ subsets.

These receptors are not linked to any known antigen. Reverse transcription of all isolated RNA meant that expressed TCRB transcripts were sequenced. Produced via immunoSEQ multiplex PCR; TCRdb's table is partial and in-frame only. Among around 150,000 clones, 9% were seen once, and the ten largest hold 0.7%. The material sequenced was central memory CD4+ T cells from blood. The receptors were gathered from a woman aged 30 to 39 with type 1 diabetes.

The V gene is TRBV29-1, the J gene TRBJ2-1; 7 bases are shared with TRBD1. The CDR3 is 15 residues long. The junction had 6 bases not matched to a gene; V was cut back by 4 bases and J by 0 bases. Germline loops: CDR1 SQVTM, CDR2 ANQGSEA. CDR3 in amino acids: CSVGTRGSSYNEQFF. The DNA of the CDR3 is TGCAGCGTTGGCACCAGGGGGAGCTCCTACAATGAGCAGTTCTTC.

The table lists this clone with a few counts. The rearrangement joins TRBV6-1 to TRBJ1-5; 8 positions match TRBD1. This CDR3 spans 13 amino acids. Trimming removed 9 bases from V and 6 bases from J; junction bases left unmatched: 7. Germline lookup yields CDR1 MNHNS and CDR2 SASEGT. The CDR3 nucleotides read TGTGCCAGTACGGGACAGGCCGCTCAGCCCCAGCATTTT. As protein: CASTGQAAQPQHF.

The chain is built from TRBV18 and TRBJ2-1; the D gene is possibly TRBD2 (5 bases). Germline V CDR1 and CDR2: KGHSH, LQKENI. The CDR3 extends over 17 amino acids. Trimming removed 3 bases from V and 1 base from J, with 16 bases in between. For the CDR3, the DNA is TGTGCCAGCTCACCGCCCGGACTTTCGACTTCCTACAATGAGCAGTTCTTC. Protein: CASSPPGLSTSYNEQFF.

This clone has just a few counts. The chain links TRBV18 to TRBJ2-7; D might be TRBD2 (6 bases). CDR3 length: 15 residues. CDR1 is KGHSH and CDR2 is LQKENI in the germline V gene. The V end was cut by 2 bases, the J end by 7 bases, with 18 bases between. The CDR3 DNA sequence: TGTGCCAGCTCACCATCATCCGATCGGGGGAGGGAGCAGTACTTC. The encoded protein is CASSPSSDRGREQYF.

V usage is TRBV2 and J usage is TRBJ2-7; the D gene is possibly TRBD2 (6 bases). Trimming took off 5 bases at V and 5 bases at J, with 16 bases between the two ends. CDR1 and CDR2 from the germline V gene are SNHLY and FYNNEI. The CDR3 totals 14 residues. The CDR3 loop is CASSSRDPLDEQYF. The CDR3 coding sequence is TGTGCCAGCAGTTCGCGGGACCCCCTCGACGAGCAGTACTTC.

This clone showed up just a few times. This chain uses TRBV19 with TRBJ1-5; D gene ambiguous. Per the germline V gene, CDR1 is LNHDA and CDR2 is SQIVND (reference sequence). V shed 6 bases and J shed 7 bases, with 10 bases lying between them. CDR3 length: 12 amino acids. Here the CDR3 reads CASSNEQQPQHF. In nucleotides, the CDR3 is TGTGCCAGTAGCAACGAACAGCAGCCCCAGCATTTT.

The chain couples TRBV11-3 to TRBJ1-1; unclear D gene. Germline CDR1 and CDR2: SGHNT and YENEEA. The V and J ends lost 5 bases and 2 bases respectively, with 15 bases between them. The CDR3 length is 15 residues. CDR3 protein: CASSLQTGPNTEAFF. CDR3 bases: TGTGCCAGCAGCCTTCAAACGGGTCCTAACACTGAAGCTTTCTTT. Complete variable domain (other parts from reference TRBV11-3 and TRBJ1-1): EAGVVQSPRYKIIEKKQPVAFWCNPISGHNTLYWYLQNLGQGPELLIRYENEEAVDDSQLPKDRFSAERLKGVDSTLKIQPAELGDSAVYLCASSLQTGPNTEAFFGQGTRLTVV.

This clone has just a few counts. The chain links TRBV5-8 to TRBJ2-1, with D perhaps TRBD1 (6 bases). Germline CDR1 is SGHTS and CDR2 is YDEGEE. CDR3 length: 14 amino acids. Trimming cost V 3 bases and J 2 bases, with 9 bases left between them. Written as DNA, the CDR3 is TGTGCCAGCAGCTGGGGACAAGCCTACAATGAGCAGTTCTTC. It yields the protein CASSWGQAYNEQFF.

This chain connects TRBV28 to TRBJ1-4; 9 nucleotides match TRBD1. This CDR3 contains 13 residues. CDR1 is MDHEN, CDR2 SYDVKM, per germline. Trimming cost V 5 bases and J 14 bases; bases outside gene matches: 9. The CDR3 sequence: CASSEGTGIGLFF. The DNA of the CDR3 is TGTGCCAGCAGTGAGGGGACAGGGATCGGGCTGTTTTTT.

This clone was seen more than once but under ten times. The rearrangement links TRBV28 to TRBJ1-2; 10 positions match TRBD1. Germline-derived CDR1 and CDR2 are MDHEN and SYDVKM. The CDR3 covers 14 residues. With 5 bases clipped from V and 4 bases from J, the junction kept 4 bases outside the gene matches. The CDR3 DNA follows: TGTGCCAGCAGTGGACAGGGGGTCCCCTATGGCTACACCTTC. Translation: CASSGQGVPYGYTF.

The chain is built from TRBV30 and TRBJ2-3; TRBD2 is a possible D gene (5 bases). V lost 3 bases and J lost 5, with 9 bases in between. The CDR3 has 12 residues. Germline CDR1 and CDR2: GTSNPN and SVGIG (reference sequence). The CDR3 nucleotides are TGTGCCTGGAGCCAACTAGGAGATACGCAGTATTTT. Residues: CAWSQLGDTQYF.

This sequence joins TRBV30 and TRBJ2-5, with 9 nucleotides matching TRBD1. CDR3 length: 14 amino acids. CDR1 and CDR2 (germline): GTSNPN, SVGIG (reference sequence). Trimming removed 2 bases from V and 2 bases from J; junction bases left unmatched: 3. The CDR3 DNA follows: TGTGCCTGGAGTCCCGGACAGGGGCAAGAGACCCAGTACTTC. Protein: CAWSPGQGQETQYF.

The chain uses TRBV28 and TRBJ1-5, with 10 bases that match TRBD1. The V and J ends lost 9 bases and 5 bases, in that order; junction bases with no gene match: 4. CDR1 is MDHEN, CDR2 SYDVKM, per germline. This CDR3 has 13 residues. CDR3 protein: CASLTGGYQPQHF. The CDR3, as DNA: TGTGCCAGTCTGACAGGGGGCTATCAGCCCCAGCATTTT.